The present T cell receptor beta chain was sequenced within a study of blood T cell repertoires in COVID-19. Study-level background: Sites across the United States, Italy and Spain contributed samples from acute and convalescent COVID-19. Sources were T cells, B-cell-depleted T cells, or PBMCs; the material itself was cDNA or gDNA.

This CDR3 has 17 amino acids. The trim removed 0 bases at V and 5 bases at J, leaving 9 bases unmatched. Germline assignment: CDR1 SGHAT and CDR2 FQNNGV. Per the study methods: Nucleated cell number was recorded as an estimate derived from reference gene primer amplification. Data came from immunoSEQ multiplex PCR; TCRdb stores just in-frame clones and leaves some out. Clone size and the V and J calls come from that table; the DNA yielded D and trimming. The data show some 670,000 clones, with over 80% seen just once and roughly 0.25% held by the top ten. The sequencing input was peripheral blood. The receptor's source is a woman aged 18-35 years with acute or convalescent COVID-19. This chain uses TRBV11-2 with TRBJ2-1; TRBD2 aligns across 8 bases. The CDR3 is CASSLEVERGLDNEQFF. CDR3 in DNA: TGTGCCAGCAGCTTAGAAGTGGAGCGGGGGCTCGACAATGAGCAGTTCTTC.